What follows are 7 T cell receptor beta chains derived from one specimen sequenced in a study of T cells after yellow fever vaccination. MiXCR, run by TCRdb on the 5' RACE reads, gives a single entry per CDR3 protein. The top ten clones hold 0.85% to 1.2% of a sample with a few hundred thousand distinct CDR3 sequences, roughly 6.2% of them seen once. This specimen consisted of CD4+ T cells sorted from PBMCs, obtained on the day of the yellow fever booster vaccination. The receptors were gathered from a man aged 25 to 40 who received the YFV17D yellow fever vaccine.

This clonotype was observed a few times. J is TRBJ1-2 and V is TRBV7-9, with D uncertain. The germline gives CDR1 SEHNR, CDR2 FQNEAQ (reference sequence). The CDR3 totals 13 residues. Trimming shortened V by 2 bases and J by 4 bases, and 8 bases separated the two germline ends. CDR3 region: CASSLSRIYGYTF. The DNA for the CDR3 is TGTGCCAGCAGCTTATCCAGAATCTATGGCTACACCTTC.

J is TRBJ2-6 and V is TRBV6-2 or TRBV6-3; weak D call: TRBD1 (5 bases). The CDR3 is 20 amino acids. The V end lost 5 bases, the J end lost 0 bases, and 23 bases lay between the germline ends. Germline lookup yields CDR1 MNHEY and CDR2 SVGEGT. The CDR3 here is CASSRAGTKLGLSGANVLTF. The CDR3 coding sequence is TGTGCCAGCAGTAGGGCAGGTACTAAGTTGGGGCTCTCTGGGGCCAACGTCCTGACTTTC.

The rearrangement joins TRBV10-2 to TRBJ2-2, with no clear D. CDR1 is WSHSY, CDR2 SAAADI, per germline. The CDR3 contains 13 residues. V lost 4 bases and J 4 bases, leaving 7 bases between the germline ends. The CDR3 reads CASSGFITGELFF. CDR3 bases: TGCGCCAGCAGTGGGTTTATCACCGGGGAGCTGTTTTTT.

At least ten counts were recorded for this clonotype. The chain links TRBV4-1 to TRBJ2-7; 8 positions agree with TRBD2. From germline, CDR1 is MGHRA and CDR2 YSYEKL. The V gene end was trimmed by 4 bases and the J gene end by 2 bases; junction bases not matched to a gene: 4. CDR3 size: 14 residues. CDR3 DNA sequence: TGCGCCAGCAGCCCTATTAGCGGGACCTACGAGCAGTACTTC. Translation gives CASSPISGTYEQYF.

The J gene is TRBJ2-3, the V gene TRBV20-1; TRBD2 aligns across 13 bases. This CDR3 comprises 20 residues. Per the germline V gene, CDR1 is DFQATT and CDR2 is SNEGSKA (reference sequence). V was pared by 6 bases and J by 2 bases, with 20 bases of the junction left unmatched. The DNA for the CDR3 is TGCAGTGCGACAGCCACCGGCGGACTAGCGGGAGTGGGTGTCACAGATACGCAGTATTTT. Its protein product is CSATATGGLAGVGVTDTQYF.

The V and J genes are TRBV15 and TRBJ2-1; 9 bases fit TRBD1. The CDR3 is 15 amino acids. The J segment lost 7 bases and the V segment lost 9 bases, leaving 13 bases of the junction unmatched. The germline CDR1 and CDR2 sequences are LNHNV and YYDKDF (reference sequence). CDR3 sequence reads: CATLARDREGNEQFF. CDR3 bases: TGTGCCACTCTAGCTCGGGACAGGGAGGGAAATGAGCAGTTCTTC.

This clonotype has more than one count but fewer than ten. J is TRBJ2-1 and V is TRBV5-5; D call uncertain. The V end lost 0 bases, the J end lost 0 bases, and 13 bases lay between the germline ends. The CDR3 is made up of 17 amino acids. Germline V gene data show CDR1 as SGHKS and CDR2 as YYEKEE (reference sequence). The CDR3 reads CASSLAQPRSSYNEQFF. For the CDR3, the DNA is TGTGCCAGCAGCTTGGCCCAGCCCCGGAGCTCCTACAATGAGCAGTTCTTC. The full variable domain, rest sourced from reference TRBV5-5 and TRBJ2-1, is DAGVTQSPTHLIKTRGQQVTLRCSPISGHKSVSWYQQVLGQGPQFIFQYYEKEERGRGNFPDRFSARQFPNYSSELNVNALLLGDSALYLCASSLAQPRSSYNEQFFGPGTRLTVL.